The 9 T cell receptor beta chains listed next were all sequenced from one sample in a study of T cell responses to AZD1222 COVID-19 vaccine. Clones were read by immunoSEQ multiplex PCR, and TCRdb kept only the in-frame ones, dropping some. The table has 100,000 to 150,000 clones, 70% to 85% seen once. This specimen consisted of peripheral blood, obtained on day 0 of AZD1222 vaccination. The receptors originated from an adult in good health.

The chain combines TRBV29-1 with TRBJ2-3; unclear D gene. The CDR3 has 13 amino acids. Germline V CDR1 and CDR2: SQVTM, ANQGSEA. V was trimmed by 2 bases and J by 3 bases, leaving 9 bases between them. CDR3: CSVEIVVTDTQYF. CDR3 in DNA: TGCAGCGTTGAAATCGTGGTGACAGATACGCAGTATTTT.

The rearrangement uses TRBV19 and TRBJ2-5; 8 bases agree with TRBD2. Germline V gene data show CDR1 as LNHDA and CDR2 as SQIVND (reference sequence). This CDR3 spans 16 amino acids. V was pared by 2 bases and J by 2 bases, with 7 bases of the junction left unmatched. CDR3 bases: TGTGCCAGTAGTATAATTAGCGGGGCGATACAAGAGACCCAGTACTTC. The encoded protein is CASSIISGAIQETQYF. Combining the CDR3 with reference TRBV19 and TRBJ2-5 gives the whole variable domain DGGITQSPKYLFRKEGQNVTLSCEQNLNHDAMYWYRQDPGQGLRLIYYSQIVNDFQKGDIAEGYSVSREKKESFPLTVTSAQKNPTAFYLCASSIISGAIQETQYFGPGTRLLVL.

There are a few counts of this clone. The chain links TRBV4-2 to TRBJ2-2; 10 positions match TRBD2. V shed 5 bases and J 0 bases; nucleotides not matched to a gene: 9. Germline CDR1 and CDR2: LGHNA and YNFKEQ. The CDR3 spans 18 residues. Here the CDR3 reads CASSLSLAGGSNTGELFF. The CDR3 DNA follows: TGTGCCAGCAGCTTGTCCTTAGCGGGGGGCTCGAACACCGGGGAGCTGTTTTTT.

This clone appeared a few times. V is TRBV7-2 and J is TRBJ2-1; D is unclear. This CDR3 has 12 residues. The V gene lost 5 bases and the J gene lost 1 base, with 3 bases spanning the gap. In germline, CDR1 is SGHTA, CDR2 FQGNSA. CDR3 protein: CASSASYNEQFF. The CDR3 coding sequence is TGTGCCAGCAGCGCGTCCTACAATGAGCAGTTCTTC.

The V and J genes are TRBV7-2 and TRBJ2-7; a weak D match, TRBD2 (6 bases). Per the germline V gene, CDR1 is SGHTA and CDR2 is FQGNSA. Trimming stripped 5 bases from V and 3 bases from J, with 14 bases between. The CDR3 length is 14 residues. CDR3 nucleotides: TGTGCCAGCAGCGTCAGCGGGCATAACTACGAGCAGTACTTC. Its protein is CASSVSGHNYEQYF. The variable domain in full, with the rest retrieved from reference TRBV7-2 and TRBJ2-7, is GAGVSQSPSNKVTEKGKDVELRCDPISGHTALYWYRQSLGQGLEFLIYFQGNSAPDKSGLPSDRFSAERTGGSVSTLTIQRTQQEDSAVYLCASSVSGHNYEQYFGPGTRLTVT.

J is TRBJ2-3 and V is TRBV11-3; tentatively, D is TRBD1 or TRBD2 (5 bases each). Deletions cut 1 base from V and 0 bases from J, with 14 bases between. The CDR3 has 17 amino acids. CDR1 SGHNT and CDR2 YENEEA come from the germline V gene. The DNA for the CDR3 is TGTGCCAGCAGCTTAGGACGAGGGGCCTCTAGCACAGATACGCAGTATTTT. Its translation: CASSLGRGASSTDTQYF.

The chain has TRBV5-6 and TRBJ1-3, with a possible D match to TRBD1 (6 bases). Trimming left V 0 bases short and J 4 bases short, with 8 bases between. CDR3 length equals 14 residues. Germline CDR1 is SGHDT and CDR2 is YYEEEE. The CDR3 DNA sequence: TGTGCCAGCAGCTTGGCAGGGGTCGGAAACACCATATATTTT. It yields the protein CASSLAGVGNTIYF.

The chain is built from TRBV6-2 or TRBV6-3 and TRBJ1-1; D gene uncertain. From germline, CDR1 is MNHEY and CDR2 SVGEGT. The CDR3 is 16 residues long. V was clipped by 2 bases and J by 0 bases, with 13 bases between them. The CDR3 DNA reads TGTGCCAGCAGTTACGCGTCGAACTTGATGAACACTGAAGCTTTCTTT. Encoded protein: CASSYASNLMNTEAFF.

The gene calls are TRBV6-2 or TRBV6-3 and TRBJ1-1, with unresolved D. V dropped 2 bases and J dropped 2 bases, with 9 bases sitting between them. Germline V gives CDR1 MNHEY, CDR2 SVGEGT. There are 14 residues in the CDR3. CDR3 DNA: TGTGCCAGCAGTTACATCGGCGGAAACACTGAAGCTTTCTTT. It is translated as CASSYIGGNTEAFF.